This note documents a single T cell receptor beta chain sequence. Its cognate antigen has yet to be identified. Qualities for individual bases were not recorded, and no much larger clone is one base off. The CDR3 holds 13 amino acids from the cysteine to the phenylalanine. Here the CDR3 DNA is all that survives: 39 bases in frame from base 1. At the junction V is shortened by 10 bases and J by 6 bases; bases outside the gene matches: 9. The germline V gene sets CDR1 to ENHRY and CDR2 to SYGVKD. This sample was included in a study of blood T cell repertoires in COVID-19 (dated by TCRdb to 2020 to 2021). Regarding the study in general: Collaborator samples came from the United States, Italy and Spain and covered acute and convalescent phases of COVID-19. The material from the prospective study consisted of cDNA or gDNA derived from T cells, B-cell-depleted T cells, or PBMCs. The dataset comprised deeply sampled blood TCRbeta repertoires from subjects exposed to, actively infected with, or recovered from COVID-19. The repertoires were made available in a free public database intended to serve as a resource for research on the immune response to SARS-CoV-2. Samples came from the ongoing ImmuneRACE study (first 160 participants) plus 1,254 subjects from 6 global collaborators. A de-identified subject ID, COVID-19 status, age in years and sex were almost always included in the sample metadata. Where available, HLA class I and class II types were taken from metadata supplied by the sample provider and were not determined by assay-based typing. General conclusions and limits of the study: The amount of clinical and demographic metadata varied by source and participant and was provided uncurated.

TCRbeta CDR3 regions were amplified from genomic DNA by means of the immunoSEQ Assay, a bias-controlled multiplex PCR. The study's own analysis went as follows. Nucleated cell counts per sample were estimated from amplification of reference gene primers within the assay. Sequence reads were collapsed and filtered to measure the absolute abundance of every unique TCRbeta CDR3 rearrangement. For each sample, productive Simpson clonality was calculated by taking the square root of Simpson's diversity index across productive rearrangements. TCRdb re-hosts the immuneACCESS table, in-frame sequences only. Its copies lack some clones; in the studies checked, an unresolved V gene accounts for under half of them, and the cause for the rest is not known. D and trimming come from the DNA, and the V and J calls and clone size come from that table. In all, the sample holds roughly 70,000 clones, and around three quarters of those were seen once. Of the sample, about a sixth is held by the ten largest clones.

Whole blood was collected in K2EDTA tubes by collaborating institutions according to the institutions' own protocols. For TCRbeta analysis, collaborator samples were shipped as frozen whole blood, as isolated PBMCs, or as DNA extracted from either sample type. The clonotype was recovered from a human donor in a cohort sampled during active COVID-19. The chain uses TRBV10-3 and TRBJ2-7; 10 junctional bases match TRBD1. The sample comprised peripheral blood. At the DNA level, the sequence is TGTGCCACTTACCGGGACAGGGGAACCGAGCAGTACTTC. This translates into CATYRDRGTEQYF.